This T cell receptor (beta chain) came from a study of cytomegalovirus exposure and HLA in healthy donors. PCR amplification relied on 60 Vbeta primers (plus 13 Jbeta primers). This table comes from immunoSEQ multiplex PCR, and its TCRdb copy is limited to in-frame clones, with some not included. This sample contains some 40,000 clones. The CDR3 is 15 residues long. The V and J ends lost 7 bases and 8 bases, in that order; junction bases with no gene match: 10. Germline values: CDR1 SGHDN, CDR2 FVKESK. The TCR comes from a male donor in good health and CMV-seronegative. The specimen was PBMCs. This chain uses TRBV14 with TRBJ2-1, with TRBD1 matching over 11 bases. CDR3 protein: CASNQDRGQSHEQFF. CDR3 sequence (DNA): TGTGCCAGCAACCAGGACAGGGGGCAGTCCCATGAGCAGTTCTTC.